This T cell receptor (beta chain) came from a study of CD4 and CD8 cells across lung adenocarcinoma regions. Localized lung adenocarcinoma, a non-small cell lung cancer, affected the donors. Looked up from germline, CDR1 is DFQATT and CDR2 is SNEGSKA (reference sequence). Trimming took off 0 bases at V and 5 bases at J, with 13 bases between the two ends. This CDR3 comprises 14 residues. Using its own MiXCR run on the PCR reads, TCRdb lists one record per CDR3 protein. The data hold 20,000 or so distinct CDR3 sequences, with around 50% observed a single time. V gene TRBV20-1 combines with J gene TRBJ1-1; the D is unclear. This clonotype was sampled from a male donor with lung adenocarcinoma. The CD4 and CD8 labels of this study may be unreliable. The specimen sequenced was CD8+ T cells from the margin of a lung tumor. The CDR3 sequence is CSARDRRGVTEAFF. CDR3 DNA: TGCAGTGCTAGAGATCGCCGCGGGGTGACTGAAGCTTTCTTT.